The sequence of this T cell receptor (beta chain) was determined in a study of CD8+ T cells in alopecia areata. General study findings and limits: Scalp sequencing also captures normal skin's resident alphabeta T cells. Sharing of TCR sequences between patients (possibly for HLA-related reasons) was less clear than in mice. Across lesional scalp, and particularly alopecia totalis/universalis, clonality surpassed that of normal scalp.

It was from alopecia areata patients that lesional scalp punch biopsies and peripheral blood were collected. RNA extraction and reverse transcription yielded cDNA as sequencing template. Using immunoSEQ multiplex PCR, the repertoire was profiled, and TCRdb retains in-frame clones only, with some absent. Here the sample spans about 120,000 clones, around 50% being singletons. As to this clone: Its antigen is still unknown.

This CDR3 contains 14 residues. Germline V gives CDR1 MDHEN, CDR2 SYDVKM. V shed 6 bases, J shed 7 bases, and the junction held 10 bases outside the gene matches. This chain joins TRBV28 and TRBJ1-2; 8 nucleotides line up with TRBD1. Sequencing used NKG2D-low CD8+ T cells sorted from blood. This TCR was sampled from a human donor with alopecia areata. The CDR3 sequence is CASSPGTGLVGYTF. The CDR3 DNA sequence: TGTGCCAGCAGCCCCGGGACAGGTTTGGTTGGCTACACCTTC.